The next 19 T cell receptor beta chains were all read from a single sample in a study of blood T cell repertoires in COVID-19. Sequencing used immunoSEQ multiplex PCR; TCRdb keeps in-frame clones, though not all of them. The sample has fewer than 350,000 clones; around 90% are singletons. Sequencing was performed on PBMCs or T cells enriched from blood (not recorded which). The receptors shown here come from a man aged 35 to 55 who had been exposed to COVID-19.

The chain uses TRBV6-4 and TRBJ2-2; 11 bases are a match to TRBD2. The junction had 6 bases not matched to a gene; V was cut back by 7 bases and J by 5 bases. Germline CDR1 reads MRHNA; CDR2 reads SNTAGT. The CDR3 runs to 15 residues. Here the CDR3 DNA reads TGTGCCAGCAAAACTAGCGGGAGAGGGACCGGGGAGCTGTTTTTT. It codes for CASKTSGRGTGELFF.

The chain couples TRBV13 to TRBJ1-1; 8 bases map to TRBD1. CDR1 PRHDT and CDR2 FYEKMQ come from the germline V gene (reference sequence). J was trimmed by 6 bases and V by 5 bases; bases with no gene match: 8. The CDR3 covers 14 residues. CDR3 sequence reads: CASSPQDRVPEAFF. The CDR3 DNA reads as TGTGCCAGCAGCCCCCAGGACAGGGTCCCTGAAGCTTTCTTT.

The chain carries TRBV30 and TRBJ1-1, with 10 bases identical to TRBD1. The CDR3 runs to 19 residues. Per germline, CDR1 GTSNPN and CDR2 SVGIG (reference sequence). Trimming at V came to 3 bases and at J to 4 bases, leaving 20 bases not matched to a gene. CDR3 DNA: TGTGCCTGGAGCCTAAATCCCGGGGACAGGGGTTTGTGGGGCACTGAAGCTTTCTTT. It is translated as CAWSLNPGDRGLWGTEAFF.

The gene calls are TRBV6-4 and TRBJ2-7; 9 nucleotides line up with TRBD1. V gave up 2 bases and J gave up 0 bases; unmatched junction bases: 17. The CDR3 spans 20 residues. Germline V gene data show CDR1 as MRHNA and CDR2 as SNTAGT. CDR3 loop: CASSDHRGQGNLVNSYEQYF. CDR3 in DNA: TGTGCCAGCAGTGACCACAGGGGGCAGGGAAACCTTGTAAACTCCTACGAGCAGTACTTC.

This chain links TRBV7-9 with TRBJ1-2; no clear D gene. Germline CDR1 SEHNR, CDR2 FQNEAQ (reference sequence). The CDR3 consists of 15 residues. V lost 5 bases to trimming and J lost 7 bases, with 20 bases between them. CDR3 amino acids: CASSPSLYWEGGYTF. CDR3 nucleotide sequence: TGTGCCAGCAGCCCCAGTTTGTACTGGGAGGGTGGCTACACCTTC. Full variable domain (remainder filled in from reference TRBV7-9 and TRBJ1-2): DTGVSQNPRHKITKRGQNVTFRCDPISEHNRLYWYRQTLGQGPEFLTYFQNEAQLEKSRLLSDRFSAERPKGSFSTLEIQRTEQGDSAMYLCASSPSLYWEGGYTFGSGTRLTVV.

The chain combines TRBV3-1 (or the pseudogene TRBV3-2) with TRBJ2-7, with 9 bases fitting TRBD1. Germline V lookup: CDR1 LGHDT, CDR2 YNNKEL (reference sequence). The CDR3 has 14 amino acids. J was trimmed by 1 base and V by 6 bases; bases with no gene match: 4. As DNA, the CDR3 is TGTGCCAGCAGGCAGACAGGGGGATCCTACGAGCAGTACTTC. This translates into CASRQTGGSYEQYF.

The V call is TRBV19, the J call TRBJ1-3; tentatively, D is TRBD1 (5 bases). The CDR3 has 18 amino acids. V lost 1 base, J lost 0 bases, and 16 bases lay in between. Germline loops: CDR1 LNHDA, CDR2 SQIVND (reference sequence). The DNA of the CDR3 is TGTGCCAGTAGTATAGGGACACCAATCGCGAGCTCTGGAAACACCATATATTTT. It yields the protein CASSIGTPIASSGNTIYF.

V and J are TRBV11-2 and TRBJ2-1, with 9 bases identical to TRBD2. The CDR3 length is 15 residues. Germline V gene sequence: CDR1 SGHAT, CDR2 FQNNGV. With 3 bases clipped from V and 2 bases from J, the junction kept 2 bases outside the gene matches. CDR3 DNA: TGTGCCAGCAGCTTCCTAGCGGGGACCTACAATGAGCAGTTCTTC. It codes for CASSFLAGTYNEQFF.

The CDR3 protein is CASTVRRADGQFF. The CDR3 bases are TGTGCCAGCACCGTAAGGAGGGCCGACGGGCAGTTCTTC. The chain employs TRBV28 and TRBJ2-1; a possible D gene is TRBD2 (6 bases). Per germline, CDR1 MDHEN and CDR2 SYDVKM. CDR3 length: 13 residues. The V end lost 7 bases, the J end lost 12 bases, and 19 bases lay between the germline ends. The full variable domain, with the rest looked up from reference TRBV28 and TRBJ2-1, is DVKVTQSSRYLVKRTGEKVFLECVQDMDHENMFWYRQDPGLGLRLIYFSYDVKMKEKGDIPEGYSVSREKKERFSLILESASTNQTSMYLCASTVRRADGQFFGPGTRLTVL.

The rearrangement joins TRBV28 to TRBJ2-7, with D unresolved. The germline V gene has CDR1 MDHEN and CDR2 SYDVKM. Trimming removed 3 bases at V and 0 bases at J, with 6 bases between. This CDR3 is 13 amino acids long. CDR3 in amino acids: CASSLYNSYEQYF. CDR3 nucleotide sequence: TGTGCCAGCAGTTTGTACAACTCCTACGAGCAGTACTTC.

The chain recombines TRBV29-1 with TRBJ2-1; D is perhaps TRBD2 (7 bases). CDR3 size: 16 residues. Trimming left V 6 bases short and J 0 bases short, with 18 bases between. CDR1 is SQVTM and CDR2 is ANQGSEA in the germline V gene. The CDR3 sequence: CSVWGGNDLSYNEQFF. CDR3 nucleotide sequence: TGCAGCGTGTGGGGGGGCAATGATCTCTCCTACAATGAGCAGTTCTTC.

V gene TRBV7-2 combines with J gene TRBJ1-4; TRBD1 is a possible D gene (5 bases). Per germline, CDR1 SGHTA and CDR2 FQGNSA. This CDR3 region has 16 residues. V lost 1 base, J lost 2 bases, and 11 bases lay in between. In nucleotides, the CDR3 is TGTGCCAGCAGCTTAGTTTCCAGGGCCACTAATGAAAAACTGTTTTTT. Protein sequence: CASSLVSRATNEKLFF. The full variable domain, rest sourced from reference TRBV7-2 and TRBJ1-4, is GAGVSQSPSNKVTEKGKDVELRCDPISGHTALYWYRQSLGQGLEFLIYFQGNSAPDKSGLPSDRFSAERTGGSVSTLTIQRTQQEDSAVYLCASSLVSRATNEKLFFGSGTQLSVL.

This sequence joins TRBV6-2 or TRBV6-3 and TRBJ1-2; D is unresolved. With 2 bases removed from V and 3 bases from J, the gap between germline ends came to 10 bases. The CDR3 length is 14 residues. Germline lookup yields CDR1 MNHEY and CDR2 SVGEGT. For the CDR3, the DNA is TGTGCCAGCAGTTACCGGAGGAACTACTATGGCTACACCTTC. Protein: CASSYRRNYYGYTF.

This clone was seen a few times. This rearrangement joins TRBV30 to TRBJ2-1; 7 bases map to TRBD1. Trimming removed 3 bases from V and 1 base from J; junction bases left unmatched: 12. This CDR3 comprises 17 residues. Looked up from germline, CDR1 is GTSNPN and CDR2 is SVGIG (reference sequence). The CDR3 region has the DNA TGTGCCTGGAGCCCCCGGACAGGTTCCCCTTCCTACAATGAGCAGTTCTTC. Translation gives CAWSPRTGSPSYNEQFF.

The chain combines TRBV5-4 with TRBJ2-3; D call uncertain. V was trimmed by 4 bases and J by 0 bases, leaving 9 bases between them. CDR3 length equals 14 residues. Germline CDR1 and CDR2: SGHNT and YYREEE (reference sequence). CDR3 in DNA: TGTGCCAGCAGCCGAGGCAGTAGCACAGATACGCAGTATTTT. Translating gives CASSRGSSTDTQYF. Drawing the rest from reference TRBV5-4 and TRBJ2-3, the complete variable domain is ETGVTQSPTHLIKTRGQQVTLRCSSQSGHNTVSWYQQALGQGPQFIFQYYREEENGRGNFPPRFSGLQFPNYSSELNVNALELDDSALYLCASSRGSSTDTQYFGPGTRLTVL.

This chain connects TRBV11-2 to TRBJ2-7; TRBD2 matches 11 bases. The CDR3 loop spans 15 amino acids. V shed 4 bases, J shed 2 bases, and the junction held 4 bases outside the gene matches. Per the germline V gene, CDR1 is SGHAT and CDR2 is FQNNGV. The CDR3 coding sequence is TGTGCCAGCAGCTCTTCGACTAGCGGGACCTACGAGCAGTACTTC. Translation gives CASSSSTSGTYEQYF.

The J gene is TRBJ2-7, the V gene TRBV6-5; D possibly corresponds to TRBD2 (6 bases). The germline gives CDR1 MNHEY, CDR2 SVGAGI. Trimming cost V 2 bases and J 6 bases, with 17 bases left between them. There are 15 residues in the CDR3. The CDR3 coding sequence is TGTGCCAGCAGTTACCTTGGCGAGCGGGCAATCGAGCAGTACTTC. The encoded protein is CASSYLGERAIEQYF.

This sequence joins TRBV10-3 and TRBJ1-6; perhaps TRBD1 as D (5 bases). V dropped 2 bases and J dropped 10 bases, with 9 bases sitting between them. Germline V gives CDR1 ENHRY, CDR2 SYGVKD. The CDR3 contains 13 residues. The CDR3 DNA sequence: TGTGCCATCAGTGAGGGGGCAGAGTCACCCCTCCACTTT. It translates to CAISEGAESPLHF.

V and J are TRBV10-3 and TRBJ1-2; 8 bases are a match to TRBD1. Trimming cost V 3 bases and J 6 bases; bases outside gene matches: 6. This CDR3 has 14 amino acids. Per germline, CDR1 ENHRY and CDR2 SYGVKD. The DNA for the CDR3 is TGTGCCATCAGTGACAACAGGGGGACGGATGGCTACACCTTC. Translating gives CAISDNRGTDGYTF.